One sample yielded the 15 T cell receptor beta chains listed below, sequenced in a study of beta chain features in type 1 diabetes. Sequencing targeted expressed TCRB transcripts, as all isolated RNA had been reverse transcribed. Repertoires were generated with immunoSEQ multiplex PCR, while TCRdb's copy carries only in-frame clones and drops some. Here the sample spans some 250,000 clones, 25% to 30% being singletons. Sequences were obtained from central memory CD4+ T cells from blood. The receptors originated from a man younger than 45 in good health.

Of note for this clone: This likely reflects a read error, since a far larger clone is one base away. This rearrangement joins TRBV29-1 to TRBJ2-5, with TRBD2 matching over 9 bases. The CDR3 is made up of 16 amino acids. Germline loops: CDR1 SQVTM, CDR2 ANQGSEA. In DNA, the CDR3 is TGCTGCGTTGGGTGGAGTAGCGGGAGCTTTCAAGAGACCCAGTACTTC. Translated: CCVGWSSGSFQETQYF.

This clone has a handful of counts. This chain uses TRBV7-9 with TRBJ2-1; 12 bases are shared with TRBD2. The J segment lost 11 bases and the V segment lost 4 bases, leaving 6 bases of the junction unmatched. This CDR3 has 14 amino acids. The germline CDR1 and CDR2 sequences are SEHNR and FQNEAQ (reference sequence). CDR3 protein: CASSSGLAGVKQFF. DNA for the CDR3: TGTGCCAGCAGCTCGGGACTAGCGGGTGTAAAGCAGTTCTTC. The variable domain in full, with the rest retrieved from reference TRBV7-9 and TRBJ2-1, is DTGVSQNPRHKITKRGQNVTFRCDPISEHNRLYWYRQTLGQGPEFLTYFQNEAQLEKSRLLSDRFSAERPKGSFSTLEIQRTEQGDSAMYLCASSSGLAGVKQFFGPGTRLTVL.

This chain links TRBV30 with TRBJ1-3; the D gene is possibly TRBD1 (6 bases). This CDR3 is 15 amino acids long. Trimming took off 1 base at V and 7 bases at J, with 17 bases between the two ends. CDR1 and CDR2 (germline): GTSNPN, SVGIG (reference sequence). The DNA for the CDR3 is TGTGCCTGGAGTGGGTCTCGGACAGCGTACAACACCATATATTTT. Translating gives CAWSGSRTAYNTIYF. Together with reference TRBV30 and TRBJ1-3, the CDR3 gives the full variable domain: SQTIHQWPATLVQPVGSPLSLECTVEGTSNPNLYWYRQAAGRGLQLLFYSVGIGQISSEVPQNLSASRPQDRQFILSSKKLLLSDSGFYLCAWSGSRTAYNTIYFGEGSWLTVV.

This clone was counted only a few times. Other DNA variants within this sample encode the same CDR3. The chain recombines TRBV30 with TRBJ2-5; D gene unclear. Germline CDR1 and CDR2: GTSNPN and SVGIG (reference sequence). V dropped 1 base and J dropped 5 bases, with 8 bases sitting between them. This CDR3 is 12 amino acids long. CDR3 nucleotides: TGTGCCTGGAGTGCACGCAGGGAGACCCAGTACTTC. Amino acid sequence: CAWSARRETQYF.

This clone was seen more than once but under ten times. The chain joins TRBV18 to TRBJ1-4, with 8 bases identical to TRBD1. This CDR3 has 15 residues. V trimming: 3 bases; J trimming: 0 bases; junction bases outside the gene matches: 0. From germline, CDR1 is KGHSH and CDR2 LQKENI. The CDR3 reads CASSPTGATNEKLFF. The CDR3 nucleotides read TGTGCCAGCTCACCGACAGGGGCAACTAATGAAAAACTGTTTTTT.

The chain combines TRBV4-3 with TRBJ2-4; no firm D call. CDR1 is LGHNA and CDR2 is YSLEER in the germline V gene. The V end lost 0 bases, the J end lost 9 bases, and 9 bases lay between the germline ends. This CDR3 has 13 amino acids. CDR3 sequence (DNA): TGCGCCAGCAGCCAAGAGAAGTATACCATTCAGTACTTC. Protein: CASSQEKYTIQYF.

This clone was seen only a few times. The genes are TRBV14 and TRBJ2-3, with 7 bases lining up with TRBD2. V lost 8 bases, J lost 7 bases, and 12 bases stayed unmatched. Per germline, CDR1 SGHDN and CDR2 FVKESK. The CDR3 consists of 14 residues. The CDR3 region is CASAGEGRQHTQYF. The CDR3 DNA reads TGTGCCAGCGCGGGGGAGGGCCGTCAGCATACGCAGTATTTT.

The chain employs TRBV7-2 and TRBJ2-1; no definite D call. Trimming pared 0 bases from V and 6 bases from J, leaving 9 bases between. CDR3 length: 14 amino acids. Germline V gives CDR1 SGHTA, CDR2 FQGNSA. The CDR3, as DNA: TGTGCCAGCAGCTTAGCGCCGGGCCGCAATGAGCAGTTCTTC. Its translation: CASSLAPGRNEQFF.

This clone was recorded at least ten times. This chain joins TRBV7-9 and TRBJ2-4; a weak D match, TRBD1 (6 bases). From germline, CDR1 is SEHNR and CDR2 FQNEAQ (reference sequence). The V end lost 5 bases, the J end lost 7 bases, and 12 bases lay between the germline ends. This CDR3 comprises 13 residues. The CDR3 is CASSTTGRNIQYF. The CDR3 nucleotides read TGTGCCAGCAGCACAACAGGGCGGAACATTCAGTACTTC.

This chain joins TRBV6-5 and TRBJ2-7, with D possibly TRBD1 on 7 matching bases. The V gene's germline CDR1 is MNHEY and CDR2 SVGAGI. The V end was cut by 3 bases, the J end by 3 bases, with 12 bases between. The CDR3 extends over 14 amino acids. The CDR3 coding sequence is TGTGCCAGCAGTTATGCCAGGGGGGACTACGAGCAGTACTTC. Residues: CASSYARGDYEQYF.

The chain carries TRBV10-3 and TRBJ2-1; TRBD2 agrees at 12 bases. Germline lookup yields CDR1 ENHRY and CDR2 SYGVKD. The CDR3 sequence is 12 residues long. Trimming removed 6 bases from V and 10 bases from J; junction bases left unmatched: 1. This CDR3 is CAISGTSGEQFF. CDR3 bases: TGTGCCATCAGCGGGACTAGCGGGGAGCAGTTCTTC.

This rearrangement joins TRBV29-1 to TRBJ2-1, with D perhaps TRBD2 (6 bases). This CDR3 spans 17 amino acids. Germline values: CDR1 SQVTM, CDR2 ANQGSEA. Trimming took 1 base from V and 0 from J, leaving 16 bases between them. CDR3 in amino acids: CSVEGRGGVSSYNEQFF. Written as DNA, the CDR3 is TGCAGCGTTGAAGGGCGTGGAGGGGTGAGCTCCTACAATGAGCAGTTCTTC.

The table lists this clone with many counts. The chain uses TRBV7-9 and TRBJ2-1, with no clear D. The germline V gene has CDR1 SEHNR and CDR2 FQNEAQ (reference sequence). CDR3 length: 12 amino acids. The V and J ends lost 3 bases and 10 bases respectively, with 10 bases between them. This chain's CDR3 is CASSLTPWEQFF. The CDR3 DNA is TGTGCCAGCAGCTTGACTCCCTGGGAGCAGTTCTTC.

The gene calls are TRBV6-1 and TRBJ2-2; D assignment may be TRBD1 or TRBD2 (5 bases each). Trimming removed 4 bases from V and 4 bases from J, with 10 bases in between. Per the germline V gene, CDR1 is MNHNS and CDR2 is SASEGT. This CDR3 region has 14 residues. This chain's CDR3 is CASSGGVGTGELFF. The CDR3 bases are TGTGCCAGCAGTGGAGGGGTTGGCACCGGGGAGCTGTTTTTT.

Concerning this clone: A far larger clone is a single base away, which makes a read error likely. The CDR3 sequence is CASTRGASTDTQYF. The DNA of the CDR3 is TGTGCCAGCACCCGGGGGGCTAGCACAGATACGCAGTATTTT. V gene TRBV7-2 combines with J gene TRBJ2-3, with D possibly being TRBD2 (7 bases). Germline V gene data show CDR1 as SGHTA and CDR2 as FQGNSA. CDR3 length equals 14 residues. V was shortened by 7 bases and J by 0 bases, with 11 bases between the two germline ends.